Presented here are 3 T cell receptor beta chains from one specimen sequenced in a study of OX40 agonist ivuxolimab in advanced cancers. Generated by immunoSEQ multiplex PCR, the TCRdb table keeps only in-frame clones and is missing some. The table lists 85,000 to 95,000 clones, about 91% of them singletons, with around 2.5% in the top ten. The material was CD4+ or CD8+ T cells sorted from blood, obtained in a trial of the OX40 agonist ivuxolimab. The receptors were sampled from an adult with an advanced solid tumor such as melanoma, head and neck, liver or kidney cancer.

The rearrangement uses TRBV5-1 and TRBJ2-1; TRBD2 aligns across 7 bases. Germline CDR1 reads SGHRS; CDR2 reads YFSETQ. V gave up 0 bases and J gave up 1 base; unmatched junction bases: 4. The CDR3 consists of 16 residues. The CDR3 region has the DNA TGCGCCAGCAGCTTGGCGGCGGGAGTATCCTACAATGAGCAGTTCTTC. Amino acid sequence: CASSLAAGVSYNEQFF.

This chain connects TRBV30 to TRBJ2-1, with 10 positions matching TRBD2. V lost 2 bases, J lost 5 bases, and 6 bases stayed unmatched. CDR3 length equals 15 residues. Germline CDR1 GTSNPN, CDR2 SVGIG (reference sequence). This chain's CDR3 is CAWSRKGLADNEQFF. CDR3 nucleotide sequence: TGTGCCTGGAGTAGAAAAGGACTAGCGGACAATGAGCAGTTCTTC.

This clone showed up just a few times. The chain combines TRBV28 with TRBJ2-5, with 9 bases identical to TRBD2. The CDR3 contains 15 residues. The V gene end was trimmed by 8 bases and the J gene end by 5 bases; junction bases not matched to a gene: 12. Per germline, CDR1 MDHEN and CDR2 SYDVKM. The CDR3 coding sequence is TGTGCCAGCGGACGTCTAGCGGGGAATTCGGAGACCCAGTACTTC. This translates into CASGRLAGNSETQYF.